This T cell receptor beta chain was sequenced during a study of memory CD4+ T cells and cytomegalovirus serostatus. Single viable CD3+CD4+CD8-CD45RO+ cells were sorted as the memory CD4+ T cells. Total CD4+ T cells were enriched by CD4 positive selection. Trimming pared 0 bases from V and 7 bases from J, leaving 15 bases between. The CDR3 totals 15 residues. The germline V gene has CDR1 MNHEY and CDR2 SVGAGI. In the authors' methods: After removing out-of-frame reads, millions of distinct TCRbeta sequences remained. Measured with immunoSEQ multiplex PCR; TCRdb has only the in-frame clones, and not every one. V and J calls and clone size are as listed in that table; D and trimming were resolved from the DNA. The sample consists of approximately 60,000 clones, 80% to 85% of them appearing once.

The TCR was taken from an adult in good health and CMV-seronegative. The chain recombines TRBV6-5 with TRBJ1-2; D ambiguous. Source material: memory CD4+ T cells from blood. This chain's CDR3 is CASSYSARSGGGYTF. Written as DNA, the CDR3 is TGTGCCAGCAGTTACTCGGCTCGGAGTGGCGGTGGCTACACCTTC.